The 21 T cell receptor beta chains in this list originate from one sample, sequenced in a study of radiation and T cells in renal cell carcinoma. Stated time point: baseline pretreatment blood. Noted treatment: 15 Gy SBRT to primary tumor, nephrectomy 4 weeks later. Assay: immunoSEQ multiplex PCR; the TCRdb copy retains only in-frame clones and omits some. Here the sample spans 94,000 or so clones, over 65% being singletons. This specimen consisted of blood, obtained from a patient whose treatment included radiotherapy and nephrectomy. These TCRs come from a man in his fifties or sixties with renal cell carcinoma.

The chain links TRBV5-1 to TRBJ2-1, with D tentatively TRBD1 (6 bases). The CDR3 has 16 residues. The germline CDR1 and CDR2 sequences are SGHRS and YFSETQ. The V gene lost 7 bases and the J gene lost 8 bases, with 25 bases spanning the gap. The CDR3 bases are TGCGCCAGCCTCCTAACTTCCGGGACACCGAGCCATGAGCAGTTCTTC. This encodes CASLLTSGTPSHEQFF.

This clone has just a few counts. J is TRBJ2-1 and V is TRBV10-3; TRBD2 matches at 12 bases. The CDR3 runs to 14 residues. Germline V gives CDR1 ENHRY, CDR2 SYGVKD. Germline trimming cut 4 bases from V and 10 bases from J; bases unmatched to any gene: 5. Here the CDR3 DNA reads TGTGCCATCAGTGGACTAGCGGGAGACAGCGAGCAGTTCTTC. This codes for CAISGLAGDSEQFF.

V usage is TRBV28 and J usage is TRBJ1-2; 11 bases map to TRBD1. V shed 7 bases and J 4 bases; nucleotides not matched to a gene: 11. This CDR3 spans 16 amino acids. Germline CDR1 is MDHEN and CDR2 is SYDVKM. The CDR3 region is CASTTEGQGDGYGYTF. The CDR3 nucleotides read TGTGCCAGCACCACTGAGGGACAGGGGGACGGCTATGGCTACACCTTC.

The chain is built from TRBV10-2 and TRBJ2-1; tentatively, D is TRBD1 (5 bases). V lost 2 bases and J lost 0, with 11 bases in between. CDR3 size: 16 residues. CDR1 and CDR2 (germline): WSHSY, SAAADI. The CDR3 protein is CASSERGPSSYNEQFF. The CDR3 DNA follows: TGCGCCAGCAGTGAGAGGGGTCCCAGCTCCTACAATGAGCAGTTCTTC.

The CDR3 loop reads CASSLGDSDEQYF. The CDR3 bases are TGCGCCAGCAGCTTGGGAGACAGTGACGAGCAGTACTTC. The rearrangement uses TRBV5-1 and TRBJ2-7; D might be TRBD1 (5 bases). This CDR3 is built from 13 residues. Germline CDR1 is SGHRS and CDR2 is YFSETQ. V was pared by 0 bases and J by 5 bases, with 9 bases between.

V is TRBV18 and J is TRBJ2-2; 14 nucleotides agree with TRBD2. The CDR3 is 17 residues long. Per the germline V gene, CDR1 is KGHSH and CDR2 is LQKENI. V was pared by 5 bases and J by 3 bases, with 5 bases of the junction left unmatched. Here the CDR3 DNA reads TGTGCCAGCTCATCCCGGACTAGCGGGAGGTACACCGGGGAGCTGTTTTTT. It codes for CASSSRTSGRYTGELFF.

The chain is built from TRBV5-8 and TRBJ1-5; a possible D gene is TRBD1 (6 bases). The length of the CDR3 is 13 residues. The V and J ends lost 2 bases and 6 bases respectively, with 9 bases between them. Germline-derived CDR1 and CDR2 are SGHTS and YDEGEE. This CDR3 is CASSFGGAQPQHF. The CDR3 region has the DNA TGTGCCAGCAGCTTCGGGGGGGCTCAGCCCCAGCATTTT.

The CDR3 loop reads CASSAGAGFFEEKLFF. The CDR3, as DNA: TGTGCCAGCAGCGCCGGAGCGGGCTTCTTTGAAGAAAAACTGTTTTTT. The gene calls are TRBV9 and TRBJ1-4; no clear D. Germline CDR1 SGDLS, CDR2 YYNGEE. Trimming stripped 3 bases from V and 8 bases from J, with 20 bases between. CDR3 length: 16 residues.

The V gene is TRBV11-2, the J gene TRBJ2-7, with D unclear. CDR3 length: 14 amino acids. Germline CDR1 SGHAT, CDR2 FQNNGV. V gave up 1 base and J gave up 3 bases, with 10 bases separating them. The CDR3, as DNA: TGTGCCAGCAGCTTAGTGGCGGTCCTCTACGAGCAGTACTTC. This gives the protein CASSLVAVLYEQYF.

The DNA of the CDR3 is TGTGCCAGTAGTAGTCGGACGGGTAATGAAAAACTGTTTTTT. It yields the protein CASSSRTGNEKLFF. The rearrangement joins TRBV19 to TRBJ1-4; D not resolved. Germline assignment: CDR1 LNHDA and CDR2 SQIVND (reference sequence). The V end was cut by 4 bases, the J end by 4 bases, with 10 bases between. The CDR3 runs to 14 residues.

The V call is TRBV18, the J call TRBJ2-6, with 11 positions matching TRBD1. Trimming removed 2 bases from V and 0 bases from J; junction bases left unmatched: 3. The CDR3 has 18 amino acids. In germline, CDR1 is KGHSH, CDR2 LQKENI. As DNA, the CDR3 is TGTGCCAGCTCACCAGTCGGACAGGGGGCCTCTGGGGCCAACGTCCTGACTTTC. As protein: CASSPVGQGASGANVLTF.

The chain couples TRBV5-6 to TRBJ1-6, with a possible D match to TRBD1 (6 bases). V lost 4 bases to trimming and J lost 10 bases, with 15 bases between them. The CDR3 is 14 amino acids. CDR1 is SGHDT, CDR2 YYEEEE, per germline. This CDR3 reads CASSPKGVKSPLHF. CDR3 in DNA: TGTGCCAGCAGCCCCAAGGGGGTCAAATCACCCCTCCACTTT.

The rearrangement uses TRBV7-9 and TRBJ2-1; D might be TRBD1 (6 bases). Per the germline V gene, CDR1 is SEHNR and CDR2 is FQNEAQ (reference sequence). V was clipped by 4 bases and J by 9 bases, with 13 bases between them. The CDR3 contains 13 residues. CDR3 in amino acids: CASSSVVGGEQFF. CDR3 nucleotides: TGTGCCAGCAGCTCGGTAGTAGGGGGTGAGCAGTTCTTC.

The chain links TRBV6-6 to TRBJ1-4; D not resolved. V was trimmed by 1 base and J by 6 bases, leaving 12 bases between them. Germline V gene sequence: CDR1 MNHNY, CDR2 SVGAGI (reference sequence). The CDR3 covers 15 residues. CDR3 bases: TGTGCCAGCAGTTACTTGGGGAGGGAGGATGAAAAACTGTTTTTT. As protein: CASSYLGREDEKLFF.

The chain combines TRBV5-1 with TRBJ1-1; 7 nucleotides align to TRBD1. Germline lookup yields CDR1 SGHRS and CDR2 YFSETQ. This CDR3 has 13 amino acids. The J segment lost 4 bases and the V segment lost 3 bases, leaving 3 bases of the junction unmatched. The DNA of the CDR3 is TGCGCCAGCAGCTGGCAGGGGGTCACTGAAGCTTTCTTT. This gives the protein CASSWQGVTEAFF.

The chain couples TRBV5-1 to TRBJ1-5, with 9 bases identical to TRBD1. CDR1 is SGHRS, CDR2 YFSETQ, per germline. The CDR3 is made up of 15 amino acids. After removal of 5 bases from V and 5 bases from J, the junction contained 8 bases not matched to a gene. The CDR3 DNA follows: TGCGCCAGCAGAAGGGATGGACAGGGGCATCAGCCCCAGCATTTT. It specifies CASRRDGQGHQPQHF.

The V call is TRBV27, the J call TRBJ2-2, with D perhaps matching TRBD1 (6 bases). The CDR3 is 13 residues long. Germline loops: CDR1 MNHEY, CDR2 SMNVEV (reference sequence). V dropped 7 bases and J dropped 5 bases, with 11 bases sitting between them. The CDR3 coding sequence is TGTGCCAGCACCCTACAGGGTACCGGGGAGCTGTTTTTT. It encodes CASTLQGTGELFF.

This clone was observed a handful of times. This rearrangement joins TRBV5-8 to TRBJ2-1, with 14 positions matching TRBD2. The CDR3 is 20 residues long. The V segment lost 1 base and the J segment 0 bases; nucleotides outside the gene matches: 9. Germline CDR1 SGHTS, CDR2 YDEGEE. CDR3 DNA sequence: TGTGCCAGCAGCTTGTTTTGGGGACTAGCGGGAGTGGGCTCCTACAATGAGCAGTTCTTC. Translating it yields CASSLFWGLAGVGSYNEQFF.

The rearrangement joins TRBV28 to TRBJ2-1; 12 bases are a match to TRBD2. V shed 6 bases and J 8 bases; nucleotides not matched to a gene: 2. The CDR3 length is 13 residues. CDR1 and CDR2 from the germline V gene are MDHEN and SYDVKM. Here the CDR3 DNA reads TGTGCCAGCAGGCTAGCGGGAGGGTATGAGCAGTTCTTC. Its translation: CASRLAGGYEQFF. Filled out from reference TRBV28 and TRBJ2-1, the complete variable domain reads DVKVTQSSRYLVKRTGEKVFLECVQDMDHENMFWYRQDPGLGLRLIYFSYDVKMKEKGDIPEGYSVSREKKERFSLILESASTNQTSMYLCASRLAGGYEQFFGPGTRLTVL.

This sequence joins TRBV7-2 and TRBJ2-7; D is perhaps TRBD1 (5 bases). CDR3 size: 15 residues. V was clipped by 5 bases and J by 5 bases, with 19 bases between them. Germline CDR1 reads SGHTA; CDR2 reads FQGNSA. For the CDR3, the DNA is TGTGCCAGCAGCCCCCGGGCAGGGTTGGGGAACGAGCAGTACTTC. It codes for CASSPRAGLGNEQYF.

The chain's CDR3 is CASSQELQGISDTQYF. For the CDR3, the DNA is TGTGCCAGCAGCCAAGAATTGCAGGGGATCTCTGATACGCAGTATTTT. The V call is TRBV4-2, the J call TRBJ2-3; possible D gene TRBD1, 6 bases. V lost 0 bases to trimming and J lost 6 bases, with 16 bases between them. The CDR3 totals 16 residues. Germline CDR1 LGHNA, CDR2 YNFKEQ.